A single sample is the source of the 6 T cell receptor beta chains below, sequenced in a study of cytomegalovirus exposure and HLA in healthy donors. Assay: immunoSEQ multiplex PCR; the TCRdb copy retains only in-frame clones and omits some. The sample has 250,000 to 300,000 clones; approximately 86% are singletons. Input material: PBMCs. The receptors stem from a woman under 30 in good health and CMV-seronegative.

The gene calls are TRBV27 and TRBJ1-2, with D unresolved. V was cut by 0 bases and J by 6 bases, with 23 bases left in between. Per germline, CDR1 MNHEY and CDR2 SMNVEV (reference sequence). The CDR3 runs 18 residues. The CDR3 loop is CASSLSITGGFPANGYTF. The CDR3 bases are TGTGCCAGCAGTTTATCGATAACTGGTGGTTTTCCCGCGAATGGCTACACCTTC.

This clone showed up just a few times. The gene calls are TRBV4-2 and TRBJ2-2; possibly TRBD2 for D (6 bases). Trimming took 3 bases from V and 4 from J, leaving 9 bases between them. Germline values: CDR1 LGHNA, CDR2 YNFKEQ. The CDR3 runs to 14 residues. The DNA of the CDR3 is TGTGCCAGCAGCCAGGAGGGGACCACCGGGGAGCTGTTTTTT. This sequence encodes CASSQEGTTGELFF.

The gene calls are TRBV5-4 and TRBJ2-2, with TRBD1 matching 8 bases. Germline CDR1 is SGHNT and CDR2 is YYREEE (reference sequence). V dropped 6 bases and J dropped 7; count of bases not matched to a gene: 14. This CDR3 has 16 residues. CDR3 nucleotides: TGTGCCAGCACGAGGTTGACAGGGGCCGTTGGCGGGGAGCTGTTTTTT. Amino acid sequence: CASTRLTGAVGGELFF.

The chain combines TRBV19 with TRBJ2-7, with TRBD2 matching over 10 bases. V lost 6 bases and J lost 3; bases outside the gene matches: 11. The CDR3 runs to 16 residues. The germline gives CDR1 LNHDA, CDR2 SQIVND (reference sequence). Here the CDR3 DNA reads TGTGCCAGTAGGAGAGTAGCGGGAGGATTAGACTACGAGCAGTACTTC. Translated, it gives CASRRVAGGLDYEQYF.

A word on this clone: The sample contains more than one DNA sequence encoding this CDR3. The CDR3 spells CASSLGGPYEQYF. In DNA, the CDR3 is TGCGCCAGCAGCTTGGGAGGGCCCTACGAGCAGTACTTC. The chain employs TRBV5-1 and TRBJ2-7; tentative D call: TRBD2 (5 bases). V was cut by 0 bases and J by 2 bases, with 6 bases left in between. The germline gives CDR1 SGHRS, CDR2 YFSETQ. The CDR3 runs 13 residues.

The rearrangement links TRBV6-5 to TRBJ1-1; D gene uncertain. Trimming left V 10 bases short and J 1 base short, with 13 bases between. The CDR3 extends over 13 amino acids. Per the germline V gene, CDR1 is MNHEY and CDR2 is SVGAGI. The CDR3, as DNA: TGTGCCACCAATCGGGGAGGGAACACTGAAGCTTTCTTT. Amino acids: CATNRGGNTEAFF.